This is a list of T cell receptor beta chains from one sample in a study of T cells in Graves' hyperthyroidism and ophthalmopathy. One entry per CDR3 protein, called by TCRdb with MiXCR from the multiplex PCR reads. Of fewer than 650,000 distinct CDR3 sequences in the sample, 14% to 15% were seen once. Source material: blood. The receptor source for this set is a woman between 40 and 55 years old with Graves' ophthalmopathy. Each CDR3 is given with its conserved first and last residue.

j_gene	v_gene	CDR3aa
TRBJ2-7	TRBV20-1	CSVHGLHEQYF
TRBJ2-7	TRBV6-2/TRBV6-3	CASSYSTAGDPYF
TRBJ2-7	TRBV28	CASSYGDSNYEQYF
TRBJ1-1	TRBV14	CASSQPGTVNNLAEAFF
TRBJ2-7	TRBV5-1	CASSLGYYSYEQYF
TRBJ1-5	TRBV28	CASRSNSNQPQHF
TRBJ1-1	TRBV9	CASSVESGAEAFF
TRBJ2-7	TRBV7-8	CASTRGDSPSYEQYF
TRBJ2-7	TRBV28	CASSLDIYARGIHEQYF
TRBJ1-2	TRBV12-3/TRBV12-4	CASSLDRGLDGYTF
TRBJ2-3	TRBV10-3	CAIRTGTGGINTQYF
TRBJ1-2	TRBV12-3/TRBV12-4	CASSSGARNYGYTF
TRBJ1-6	TRBV12-3/TRBV12-4	CASRPGQEHSPLHF